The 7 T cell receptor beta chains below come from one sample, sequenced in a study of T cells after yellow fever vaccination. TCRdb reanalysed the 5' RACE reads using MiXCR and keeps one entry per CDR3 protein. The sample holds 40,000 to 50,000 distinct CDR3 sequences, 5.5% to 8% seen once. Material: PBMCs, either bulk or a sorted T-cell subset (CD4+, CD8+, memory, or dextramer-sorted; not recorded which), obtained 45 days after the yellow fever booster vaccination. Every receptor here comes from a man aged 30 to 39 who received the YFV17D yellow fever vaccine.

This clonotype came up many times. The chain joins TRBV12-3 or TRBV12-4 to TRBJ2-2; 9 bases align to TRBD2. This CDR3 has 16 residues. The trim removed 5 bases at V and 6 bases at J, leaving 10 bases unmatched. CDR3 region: CASSPRLAAGPGELFF. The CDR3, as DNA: TGTGCCAGCAGTCCACGACTAGCGGCAGGACCCGGGGAGCTGTTTTTT.

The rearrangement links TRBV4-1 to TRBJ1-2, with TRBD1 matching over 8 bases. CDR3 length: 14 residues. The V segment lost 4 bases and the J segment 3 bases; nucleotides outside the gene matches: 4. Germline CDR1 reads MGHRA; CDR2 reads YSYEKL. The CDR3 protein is CASSRGQGDYGYTF. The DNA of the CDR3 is TGCGCCAGCAGCCGCGGACAGGGAGACTATGGCTACACCTTC.

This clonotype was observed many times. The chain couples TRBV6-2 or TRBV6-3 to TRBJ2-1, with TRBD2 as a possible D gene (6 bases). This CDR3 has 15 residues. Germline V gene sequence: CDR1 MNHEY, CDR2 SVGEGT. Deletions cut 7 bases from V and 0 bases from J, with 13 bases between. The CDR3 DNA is TGTGCCAGCACCGAAGCGGGTAGCTCCTACAATGAGCAGTTCTTC. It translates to CASTEAGSSYNEQFF.

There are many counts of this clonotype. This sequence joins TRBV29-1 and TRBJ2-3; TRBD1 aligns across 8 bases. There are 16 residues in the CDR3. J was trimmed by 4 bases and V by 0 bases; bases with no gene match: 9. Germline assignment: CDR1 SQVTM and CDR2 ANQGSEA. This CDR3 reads CSVEDPDRASADTQYF. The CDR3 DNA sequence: TGCAGCGTTGAAGATCCGGACAGGGCGAGCGCAGATACGCAGTATTTT.

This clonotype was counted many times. CDR3 coding DNA: TGCAGTGCTAGCCGACTAGCGGGTGTCACAGCAGATACGCAGTATTTT. Its protein is CSASRLAGVTADTQYF. J is TRBJ2-3 and V is TRBV20-1; 10 nucleotides match TRBD2. V was clipped by 3 bases and J by 4 bases; unmatched bases: 10. Per germline, CDR1 DFQATT and CDR2 SNEGSKA (reference sequence). CDR3 length: 16 residues.

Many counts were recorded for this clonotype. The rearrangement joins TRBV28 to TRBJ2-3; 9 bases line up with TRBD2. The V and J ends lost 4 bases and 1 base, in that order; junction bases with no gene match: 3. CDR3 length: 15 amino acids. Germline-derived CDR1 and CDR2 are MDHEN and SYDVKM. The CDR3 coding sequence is TGTGCCAGCAGTTCCCCTAGCGGGGGCACAGATACGCAGTATTTT. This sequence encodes CASSSPSGGTDTQYF.

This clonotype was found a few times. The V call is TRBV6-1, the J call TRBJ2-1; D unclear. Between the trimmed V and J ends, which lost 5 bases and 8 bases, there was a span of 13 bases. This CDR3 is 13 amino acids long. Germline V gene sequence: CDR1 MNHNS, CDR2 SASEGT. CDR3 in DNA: TGTGCCAGCAGTCCCCCCCTCCGCGATGAGCAGTTCTTC. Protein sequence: CASSPPLRDEQFF.